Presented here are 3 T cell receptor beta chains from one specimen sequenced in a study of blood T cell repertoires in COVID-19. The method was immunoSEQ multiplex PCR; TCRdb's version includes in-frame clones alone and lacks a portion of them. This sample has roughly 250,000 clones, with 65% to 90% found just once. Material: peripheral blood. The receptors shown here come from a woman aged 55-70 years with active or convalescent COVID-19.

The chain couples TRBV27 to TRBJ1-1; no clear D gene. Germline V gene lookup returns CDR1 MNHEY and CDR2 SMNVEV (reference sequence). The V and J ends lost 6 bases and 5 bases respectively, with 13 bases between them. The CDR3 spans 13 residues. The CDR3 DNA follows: TGTGCCAGCAGGGGAATGAGGAGGACTGAAGCTTTCTTT. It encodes CASRGMRRTEAFF.

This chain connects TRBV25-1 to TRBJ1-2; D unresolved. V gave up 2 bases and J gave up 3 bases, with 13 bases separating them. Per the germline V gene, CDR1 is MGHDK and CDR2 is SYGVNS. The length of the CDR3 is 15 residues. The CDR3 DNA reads TGTGCCAGCAGTGAAGCCGGAGGGATGGACTATGGCTACACCTTC. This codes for CASSEAGGMDYGYTF.

CDR3: CAWSVGTSGGAGETQYF. The CDR3 nucleotides read TGTGCCTGGAGTGTAGGGACTAGCGGGGGGGCGGGTGAGACCCAGTACTTC. V is TRBV30 and J is TRBJ2-5; 16 bases are shared with TRBD2. CDR1 and CDR2 (germline): GTSNPN, SVGIG (reference sequence). The CDR3 runs to 17 residues. V lost 0 bases and J lost 5; bases outside the gene matches: 6. The full variable domain, in which reference TRBV30 and TRBJ2-5 provide the parts outside the CDR3, is SQTIHQWPATLVQPVGSPLSLECTVEGTSNPNLYWYRQAAGRGLQLLFYSVGIGQISSEVPQNLSASRPQDRQFILSSKKLLLSDSGFYLCAWSVGTSGGAGETQYFGPGTRLLVL.